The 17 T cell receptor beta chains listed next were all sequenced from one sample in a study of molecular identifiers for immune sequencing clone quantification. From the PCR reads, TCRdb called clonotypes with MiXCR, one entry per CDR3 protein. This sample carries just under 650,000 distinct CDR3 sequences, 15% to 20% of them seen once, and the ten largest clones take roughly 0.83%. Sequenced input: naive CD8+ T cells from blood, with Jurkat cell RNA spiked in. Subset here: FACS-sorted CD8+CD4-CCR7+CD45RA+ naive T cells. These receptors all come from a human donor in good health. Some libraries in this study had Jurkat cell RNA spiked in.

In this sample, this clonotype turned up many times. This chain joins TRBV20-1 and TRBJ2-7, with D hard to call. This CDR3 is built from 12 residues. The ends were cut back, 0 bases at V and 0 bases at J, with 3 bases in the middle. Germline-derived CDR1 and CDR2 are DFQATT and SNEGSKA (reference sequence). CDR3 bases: TGCAGTGCTAGAGATATCTCCTACGAGCAGTACTTC. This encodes CSARDISYEQYF.

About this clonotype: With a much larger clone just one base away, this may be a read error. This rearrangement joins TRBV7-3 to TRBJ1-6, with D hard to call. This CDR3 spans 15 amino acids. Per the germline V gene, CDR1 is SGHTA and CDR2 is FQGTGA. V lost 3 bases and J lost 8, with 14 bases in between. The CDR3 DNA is TGTGCCAGCAGCTTTGGGCCCCTGGTGGATTCACCCCTCCACTTT. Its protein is CASSFGPLVDSPLHF.

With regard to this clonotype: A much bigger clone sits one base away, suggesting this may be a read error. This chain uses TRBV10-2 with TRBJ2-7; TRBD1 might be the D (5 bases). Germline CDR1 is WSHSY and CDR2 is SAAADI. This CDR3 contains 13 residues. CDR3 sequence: CASSAGKAYEQCF. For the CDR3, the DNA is TGCGCCAGCAGTGCAGGGAAGGCCTACGAGCAGTGCTTC.

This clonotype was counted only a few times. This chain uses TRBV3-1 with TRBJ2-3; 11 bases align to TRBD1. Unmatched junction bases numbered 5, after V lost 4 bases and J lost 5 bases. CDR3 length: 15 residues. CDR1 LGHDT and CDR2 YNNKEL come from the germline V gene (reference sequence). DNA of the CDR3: TGTGCCAGCAGCCTGATGGGACAGGGGGAAGATACGCAGTATTTT. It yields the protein CASSLMGQGEDTQYF.

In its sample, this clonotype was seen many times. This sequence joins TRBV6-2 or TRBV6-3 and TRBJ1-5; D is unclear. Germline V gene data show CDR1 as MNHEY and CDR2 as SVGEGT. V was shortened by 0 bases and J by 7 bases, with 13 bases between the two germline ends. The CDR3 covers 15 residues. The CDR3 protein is CASSYSGPSRQPQHF. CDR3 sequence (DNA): TGTGCCAGCAGTTACTCGGGCCCCTCGCGGCAGCCCCAGCATTTT.

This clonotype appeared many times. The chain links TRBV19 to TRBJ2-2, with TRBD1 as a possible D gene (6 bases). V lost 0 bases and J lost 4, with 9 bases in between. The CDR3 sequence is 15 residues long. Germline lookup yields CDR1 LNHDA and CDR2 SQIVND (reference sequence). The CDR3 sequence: CASSIEQGATGELFF. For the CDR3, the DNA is TGTGCCAGTAGTATAGAACAGGGAGCCACCGGGGAGCTGTTTTTT.

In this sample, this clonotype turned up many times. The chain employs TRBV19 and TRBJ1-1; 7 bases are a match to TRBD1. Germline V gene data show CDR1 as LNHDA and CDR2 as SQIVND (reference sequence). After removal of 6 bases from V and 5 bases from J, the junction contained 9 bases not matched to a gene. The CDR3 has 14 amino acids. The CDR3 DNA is TGTGCCAGTAGGTCGACAGGGTTGGAGACTGAAGCTTTCTTT. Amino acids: CASRSTGLETEAFF.

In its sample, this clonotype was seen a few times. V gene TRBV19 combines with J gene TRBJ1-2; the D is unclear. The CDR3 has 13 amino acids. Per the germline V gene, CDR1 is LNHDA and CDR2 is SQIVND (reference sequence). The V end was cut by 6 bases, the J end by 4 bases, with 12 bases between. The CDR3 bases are TGTGCCAGTAGGCTCGGAATGGGCTATGGCTACACCTTC. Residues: CASRLGMGYGYTF.

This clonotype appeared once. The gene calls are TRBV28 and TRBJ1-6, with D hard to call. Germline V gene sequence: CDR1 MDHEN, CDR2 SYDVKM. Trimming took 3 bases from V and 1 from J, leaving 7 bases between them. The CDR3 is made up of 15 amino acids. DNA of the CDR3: TGTGCCAGCAGTTTCACAGAGTCCTATAATTCACCCCTCCACTTT. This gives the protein CASSFTESYNSPLHF. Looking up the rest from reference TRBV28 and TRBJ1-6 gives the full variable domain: DVKVTQSSRYLVKRTGEKVFLECVQDMDHENMFWYRQDPGLGLRLIYFSYDVKMKEKGDIPEGYSVSREKKERFSLILESASTNQTSMYLCASSFTESYNSPLHFGNGTRLTVT.

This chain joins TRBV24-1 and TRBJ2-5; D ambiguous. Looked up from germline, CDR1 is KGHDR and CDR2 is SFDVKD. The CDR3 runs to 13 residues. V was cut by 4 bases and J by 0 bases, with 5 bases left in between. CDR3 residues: CATSEANQETQYF. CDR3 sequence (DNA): TGTGCCACCAGTGAGGCGAACCAAGAGACCCAGTACTTC.

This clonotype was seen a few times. The DNA for the CDR3 is TGCAGCGTTTTTCTGGGTTCCTACAATGAGCAGTTCTTC. Translation: CSVFLGSYNEQFF. This rearrangement joins TRBV29-1 to TRBJ2-1, with D hard to call. Germline CDR1 is SQVTM and CDR2 is ANQGSEA. With 5 bases removed from V and 1 base from J, the gap between germline ends came to 9 bases. The CDR3 runs to 13 residues.

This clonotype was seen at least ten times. DNA of the CDR3: TGCGCCAGCAGCCAAGTAACAGGGGCGGGCAATCAGCCCCAGCATTTT. Its translation: CASSQVTGAGNQPQHF. This sequence joins TRBV4-1 and TRBJ1-5, with 7 nucleotides matching TRBD1. CDR3 size: 16 residues. Looked up from germline, CDR1 is MGHRA and CDR2 is YSYEKL. V was clipped by 1 base and J by 2 bases; unmatched bases: 5.

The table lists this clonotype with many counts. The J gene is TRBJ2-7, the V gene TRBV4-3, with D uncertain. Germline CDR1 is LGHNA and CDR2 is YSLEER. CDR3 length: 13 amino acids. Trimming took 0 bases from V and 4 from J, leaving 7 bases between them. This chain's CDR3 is CASSQELLYEQYF. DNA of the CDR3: TGCGCCAGCAGCCAAGAGCTCCTATACGAGCAGTACTTC.

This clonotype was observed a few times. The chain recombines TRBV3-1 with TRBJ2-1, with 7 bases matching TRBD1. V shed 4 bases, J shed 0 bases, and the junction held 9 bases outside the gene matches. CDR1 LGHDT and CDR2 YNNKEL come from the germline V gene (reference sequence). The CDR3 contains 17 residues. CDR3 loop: CASSLSGTVSSYNEQFF. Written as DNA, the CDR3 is TGTGCCAGCAGCCTGTCCGGGACAGTTAGCTCCTACAATGAGCAGTTCTTC.

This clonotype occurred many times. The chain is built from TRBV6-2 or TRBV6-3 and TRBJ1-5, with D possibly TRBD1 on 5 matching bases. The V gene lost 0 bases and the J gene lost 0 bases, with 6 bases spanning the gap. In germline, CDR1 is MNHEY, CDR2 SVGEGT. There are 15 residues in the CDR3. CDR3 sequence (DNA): TGTGCCAGCAGTTACTCGACAGATAGCAATCAGCCCCAGCATTTT. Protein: CASSYSTDSNQPQHF.

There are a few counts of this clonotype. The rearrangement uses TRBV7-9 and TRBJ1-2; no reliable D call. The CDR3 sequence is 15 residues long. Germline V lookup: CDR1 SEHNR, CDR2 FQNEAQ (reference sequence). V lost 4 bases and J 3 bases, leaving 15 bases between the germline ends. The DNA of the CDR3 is TGTGCCAGCAGCTCAACGACTGAGGCCGACTATGGCTACACCTTC. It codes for CASSSTTEADYGYTF.

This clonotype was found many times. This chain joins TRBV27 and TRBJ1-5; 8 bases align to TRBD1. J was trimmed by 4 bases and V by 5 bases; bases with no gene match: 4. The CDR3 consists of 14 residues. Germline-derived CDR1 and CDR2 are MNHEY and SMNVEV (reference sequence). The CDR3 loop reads CASSHRGGNQPQHF. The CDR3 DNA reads TGTGCCAGCAGTCACAGGGGGGGAAATCAGCCCCAGCATTTT.